This TCR beta chain derives from a study of T cell responses to AZD1222 COVID-19 vaccine. Study results and caveats: Epitopes outside B.1.351 and B.1.1.7 mutated regions reportedly drew nearly half of spike TCRs. Donors were mostly white British, more females; clonal diversity possibly underestimated. Spike-specific TCRs gained breadth and depth after people received two AZD1222 doses.

This clone was seen more than once but under ten times. What it recognizes is unknown. With V trimmed by 5 bases and J by 5 bases, 6 bases remained unmatched. Germline values: CDR1 MDHEN, CDR2 SYDVKM. The CDR3 runs to 15 residues. Only in-frame clones appear in the TCRdb table, and some are missing; sequencing was by immunoSEQ multiplex PCR. The top ten clones hold about 4.3% of a sample with fewer than 200,000 clones, 75% to 90% of them seen once. The chain recombines TRBV28 with TRBJ2-7; 13 positions agree with TRBD2. The TCR originated in an adult who received the MenACWY meningococcal vaccine as a control. The input for sequencing was peripheral blood, taken 28 days after the second dose of the MenACWY control vaccine. CDR3: CASSRPGLAGNEQYF. CDR3 nucleotide sequence: TGTGCCAGCAGTAGACCGGGACTAGCGGGAAACGAGCAGTACTTC.